Shown below are 14 T cell receptor beta chains from a single sample sequenced in a study of response to subunit inactivated influenza vaccine. TCRdb re-derived calls from the RT-PCR reads in MiXCR, one entry per CDR3 protein. The table shows approximately 230,000 distinct CDR3 sequences, with about 12% occurring only once. The input for sequencing was non-naive T cells sorted from PBMCs, taken 14 to 15 days before vaccination. These receptor sequences come from a man in his forties or fifties who received an inactivated influenza vaccine.

This clonotype has more than one count but fewer than ten. J is TRBJ1-1 and V is TRBV12-3 or TRBV12-4; no firm D call. Trimming left V 1 base short and J 4 bases short, with 16 bases between. The CDR3 has 16 residues. CDR3 DNA sequence: TGTGCCAGCAGTTTAGGATCCATGATTTCCAGCACTGAAGCTTTCTTT. Amino acids: CASSLGSMISSTEAFF.

The chain combines TRBV10-3 with TRBJ1-2; TRBD1 agrees at 7 bases. This CDR3 contains 15 residues. The germline V gene encodes CDR1 ENHRY and CDR2 SYGVKD. V shed 2 bases, J shed 0 bases, and the junction held 3 bases outside the gene matches. This CDR3 reads CAISELTGTNYGYTF. The CDR3 nucleotides read TGTGCCATCAGTGAGCTGACAGGGACTAACTATGGCTACACCTTC.

This clonotype was observed a few times. The rearrangement links TRBV6-2 or TRBV6-3 to TRBJ2-7, with TRBD1 identical over 7 bases. V shed 6 bases, J shed 5 bases, and the junction held 10 bases outside the gene matches. The CDR3 covers 14 residues. The germline V gene encodes CDR1 MNHEY and CDR2 SVGEGT. The CDR3 bases are TGTGCCAGCAGGGTCGACAGGGTAAGGAACGAGCAGTACTTC. Its protein product is CASRVDRVRNEQYF.

This clonotype has more than one count but fewer than ten. V and J are TRBV18 and TRBJ1-1, with D uncertain. The germline gives CDR1 KGHSH, CDR2 LQKENI. Trimming took 0 bases from V and 7 from J, leaving 9 bases between them. This CDR3 is built from 13 residues. CDR3: CASSPPSRVEAFF. CDR3 coding DNA: TGTGCCAGCTCACCACCGAGCCGGGTTGAAGCTTTCTTT.

This clonotype was counted ten times or more. The chain carries TRBV29-1 and TRBJ2-7; D is uncertain. V dropped 1 base and J dropped 1 base, with 8 bases sitting between them. Per the germline V gene, CDR1 is SQVTM and CDR2 is ANQGSEA. The CDR3 covers 13 residues. CDR3 region: CSVEGVGSYEQYF. In DNA, the CDR3 is TGCAGCGTTGAAGGGGTGGGTTCCTACGAGCAGTACTTC.

This clonotype has a handful of counts. V is TRBV7-8 and J is TRBJ2-1, with 9 bases that match TRBD2. This CDR3 comprises 15 residues. The ends lost 5 bases at V and 7 bases at J; junction bases unmatched: 9. CDR1 SGHVS and CDR2 FQNEAQ come from the germline V gene. This CDR3 is CASSDLAGIRNEQFF. Written as DNA, the CDR3 is TGTGCCAGCAGCGATCTAGCGGGGATAAGGAATGAGCAGTTCTTC.

This clonotype was seen a handful of times. The CDR3, as DNA: TGTGCCAGCAGCCCCTACACAGATACGCAGTATTTT. It codes for CASSPYTDTQYF. The J gene is TRBJ2-3, the V gene TRBV7-2; D not resolved. Looked up from germline, CDR1 is SGHTA and CDR2 is FQGNSA. Trimming removed 5 bases at V and 2 bases at J, with 5 bases between. The CDR3 runs to 12 residues.

This chain uses TRBV6-4 with TRBJ2-1; TRBD2 is a possible D gene (5 bases). Trimming cost V 6 bases and J 4 bases, with 16 bases left between them. The germline CDR1 and CDR2 sequences are MRHNA and SNTAGT. The CDR3 runs to 15 residues. CDR3 DNA sequence: TGTGCCAGCAGCCAGGAGGACGGAGATTACAATGAGCAGTTCTTC. Residues: CASSQEDGDYNEQFF.

The V call is TRBV2, the J call TRBJ2-7; 8 bases are shared with TRBD2. From germline, CDR1 is SNHLY and CDR2 FYNNEI. V dropped 11 bases and J dropped 5; count of bases not matched to a gene: 11. The CDR3 has 13 amino acids. The CDR3 spells CAGNPAGEHEQYF. As DNA, the CDR3 is TGTGCCGGCAACCCAGCGGGGGAACACGAGCAGTACTTC.

This chain connects TRBV27 to TRBJ2-7, with 10 bases matching TRBD2. Germline-derived CDR1 and CDR2 are MNHEY and SMNVEV (reference sequence). J was trimmed by 1 base and V by 2 bases; bases with no gene match: 8. The CDR3 is made up of 17 amino acids. CDR3 in DNA: TGTGCCAGCAGTTTAGTAGTGGGGACTAGCGAGTCCTACGAGCAGTACTTC. This gives the protein CASSLVVGTSESYEQYF.

This clonotype was seen a handful of times. V gene TRBV6-1 combines with J gene TRBJ1-5; no clear D gene. Between the trimmed V and J ends, which lost 2 bases and 6 bases, there was a span of 8 bases. Germline CDR1 is MNHNS and CDR2 is SASEGT. The CDR3 contains 13 residues. This CDR3 reads CASSETMGQPQHF. CDR3 sequence (DNA): TGTGCCAGCAGTGAAACCATGGGTCAGCCCCAGCATTTT.

This clonotype came up a few times. CDR3 sequence: CASSEGRRVAQYF. The CDR3 region has the DNA TGTGCCAGCAGTGAAGGGCGCCGGGTGGCCCAGTACTTC. The chain recombines TRBV2 with TRBJ2-5; D is unclear. The CDR3 sequence is 13 residues long. V lost 1 base, J lost 9 bases, and 12 bases lay in between. Germline V lookup: CDR1 SNHLY, CDR2 FYNNEI.

The chain uses TRBV7-2 and TRBJ2-2; maybe TRBD1 (5 bases). Germline V gives CDR1 SGHTA, CDR2 FQGNSA. V dropped 1 base and J dropped 5 bases, with 8 bases sitting between them. CDR3 length: 14 amino acids. The CDR3 loop reads CASSLGQITGELFF. The DNA for the CDR3 is TGTGCCAGCAGCTTAGGACAGATTACCGGGGAGCTGTTTTTT.

This chain connects TRBV6-1 to TRBJ2-1; 7 bases map to TRBD2. Germline trimming cut 8 bases from V and 2 bases from J; bases unmatched to any gene: 9. Germline assignment: CDR1 MNHNS and CDR2 SASEGT. The CDR3 has 15 residues. For the CDR3, the DNA is TGTGCCAGCGGACTAACGGGACTACCCTACAATGAGCAGTTCTTC. Amino acids: CASGLTGLPYNEQFF.